This T cell receptor (beta chain) was captured by sequencing in a study of blood T cells in healthy people across ages. Looking at the study overall: There was about one barcoded beta molecule captured by template switching per two T cells. The study, taken as a whole, reports: Total diversity from one million sequenced T cells was likely underestimated.

The V end lost 3 bases, the J end lost 6 bases, and 14 bases lay between the germline ends. The CDR3 has 14 amino acids. There are a few counts of this clonotype. No antigen is known for it. Sample-barcoded 5' priming and a J-beta primer mix drove a second PCR of about 6 to 12 cycles. Each CDR3 protein gets one entry after TCRdb re-called the 5' RACE reads with MiXCR. The table shows about 760,000 distinct CDR3 sequences, with roughly 56% occurring only once. The TCR sequence derives from a man aged 40-49 years in good health. Specimen: blood. This chain joins TRBV12-3 or TRBV12-4 and TRBJ1-1; D not resolved. The CDR3 DNA sequence: TGTGCCAGCAGTTTCACCAGAGAAATACCTGAAGCTTTCTTT. This encodes CASSFTREIPEAFF.